The clone carrying this TCR beta chain was found many times. Its antigen remains unidentified. The data originate from a study of T cells in Graves' hyperthyroidism and ophthalmopathy. Study results and caveats: Separation of ophthalmopathy from stable hyperthyroidism was achieved by a 13 V-J model. The model identified upcoming ophthalmopathy a median approximately six months ahead of onset.

CDR3 size: 17 residues. V was clipped by 5 bases and J by 0 bases; unmatched bases: 9. Germline loops: CDR1 MNHNS, CDR2 SASEGT. Stable Graves' hyperthyroidism meant no ophthalmopathy progression within 18 months. Reasons for excluding patients were uncontrolled infection, other autoimmune disease, pregnancy or lactation. TCR beta CDR3 regions were amplified from RNA transcripts. Initially, a first-round RT-PCR of the TCR CDR3 employed the HTBI primer set. TCRdb passed the multiplex PCR reads through MiXCR, listing each CDR3 protein once. The sample lists about 200,000 distinct CDR3 sequences; around 20% were seen once.

V gene TRBV6-1 combines with J gene TRBJ2-4; 8 bases are a match to TRBD1. The specimen was blood. The source of this sequence is a middle-aged man with Graves' hyperthyroidism. This CDR3 reads CASSRGTGDLAKNIQYF. CDR3 bases: TGTGCCAGCAGTCGGGGGACAGGCGACTTAGCCAAAAACATTCAGTACTTC.